This T cell receptor (beta chain) stems from a study of blood T cell repertoires in COVID-19. Background on the study: COVID-19 samples collected from the United States, Italy and Spain covered acute and convalescent phases. From T cells, B-cell-depleted T cells, or PBMCs came the material, which was cDNA or gDNA.

This CDR3 is built from 13 residues. The germline gives CDR1 MNHEY, CDR2 SMNVEV (reference sequence). With V trimmed by 6 bases and J by 8 bases, 8 bases remained unmatched. In the authors' workflow: Reference gene primer amplification gave nucleated cell count estimates. Libraries were prepared by immunoSEQ multiplex PCR; TCRdb keeps only in-frame clonotypes and omits some of them. V, J and clone size reflect that table, while D and trimming were determined from the DNA. The sample has hundreds of thousands of clones; about nine tenths are singletons. The receptor's source is a young woman with active or convalescent COVID-19. The chain has TRBV27 and TRBJ1-2; 8 positions agree with TRBD1. Specimen: peripheral blood. CDR3 nucleotides: TGTGCCAGCAGCGAGACAGGGGATCGGGGCTACACCTTC. As protein: CASSETGDRGYTF.